The present entry profiles one TCR beta chain with its context. This clonotype was detected ten times or more. Its antigen remains undetermined. Base qualities are missing; no much larger clone stands one base away. The label giving this sample's time point can be read as: patch test 2, 6 weeks after DPC sensitization. The sample's treatment or condition label is to be understood as: therapeutic diphenylcyclopropenone sensitization with weekly scalp DPC. At every patch-test visit, the blood draw took place before the patch test was put on. Patients were considered eligible if aged 18 to 70, diagnosed with alopecia and deemed suitable for DPC therapy, and patients were excluded if pregnant. Total RNA was isolated from unfractionated whole blood collected in Tempus Blood RNA tubes. To prepare the library, RACE was applied. The sequencer listed for this sample is NextSeq 500. During library preparation, unique molecular identifiers were attached to individual cDNA molecules so that TCRs could be counted quantitatively and reproducibly. For every blood RNA sample, sequencing covered both the TCR alpha and TCR beta chains. The original pipeline was this. The median number of TCRs per sample was roughly 98,000, ranging from roughly 23,224 to 690,600. V, J and CDR3 annotation of the TCR reads was performed with the Decombinator software suite. To make PS versus PT1 abundance plots, every sample was subsampled to the same number of TCRs (28,000). TCRs were defined as expanded if absent before sensitization and observed at least eight times at the 2-week time point. TCRdb applied fastp at Q25 and MiXCR to the public reads, then kept only in-frame beta chains. A single entry per CDR3 protein holds the most common genes and DNA from its merged rows. The V and J calls were determined by TCRdb, not by the authors. Recorded for this sample are 69,000 or so distinct CDR3 sequences; about a tenth of them occurred a single time. The ten largest clones represent around 7% of the sample.

This record belongs to a study of human T cells and chemical hapten exposure (dated by TCRdb to the early 2020s). As for the study more broadly: For sensitization, 2% DPC in acetone was applied to a 2 cm by 2 cm area of upper inner arm skin. Weekly therapeutic DPC doses were additionally applied to the scalp of patients throughout the roughly 24-week study period. The study tracked peripheral blood TCR repertoire changes in vivo during primary and secondary sensitization to the hapten diphenylcyclopropenone (DPC) in alopecia patients. Patch testing on the upper back used Finn chambers containing 0.01% DPC, with scoring done after 6 days according to International Contact Dermatitis Research Group standards. Blood samples were taken from patients before sensitization (week 0) and at 2, 6 and about 24 weeks after DPC sensitization. Alopecia areata with under or over 50% scalp involvement, alopecia totalis and alopecia universalis were represented in the patient cohort, which was mostly female. For TCR sequencing, blood came from about 29 alopecia patients at anywhere from one to four time points (pre-sensitization, 2, 6 and 24 weeks). The libraries were sequenced as a pool, and the TCR yield per sample differed mostly because of small variations in library volumes within the pool.

V is reduced by 1 base and J by 8 bases, leaving a spacing of 6 bases between them. Via the germline V gene (reference sequence), CDR1 is SEHNR and CDR2 FQNEAQ. From its cysteine to its phenylalanine, the CDR3 spans 12 amino acids. This entry keeps only the CDR3 DNA: 36 bases, framed from base 1. General conclusions and limits of the study: DPC sensitization did not change how many TCRs were above 1 in 1000 frequency, and no evidence was found of alterations in global repertoire structure. Repeated subsampling changed both the strength of the expansion versus patch-test correlation and the threshold at which that correlation became significant. Significantly more large CDR3 similarity clusters were formed by expanded TCRs than by pre-sensitization or healthy control sets, consistent with antigen-driven responses. Because all patients had alopecia, a presumed autoimmune disease, the immune response of the patients might differ from that of healthy individuals. Patch test score correlated positively with the number of PT1 expanded TCRs, reaching significance at thresholds 8, 16 and 32 but not at 4.

The receptor's source is a woman aged 45-59 years with alopecia areata. Some clones in this sample may be carry-over from other donors' samples. The chain is made from TRBV7-9 and TRBJ1-5; matching of 6 bases hints at TRBD1 as the D gene. The material sequenced was whole blood, taken in connection with sensitization to the hapten diphenylcyclopropenone (DPC). Here the CDR3 is given as CASSLDREPQHF. The nucleotide sequence is TGTGCCAGCAGCTTAGACAGGGAGCCCCAGCATTTT.